The rows below give T cell receptor beta chains drawn from one sample of a study of blood T cell repertoires in COVID-19. Repertoires were generated with immunoSEQ multiplex PCR, while TCRdb's copy carries only in-frame clones and drops some. The data hold 200,000 or so clones, with roughly 76% observed a single time. Sequenced material: peripheral blood. Receptor source: a woman over 75 with COVID-19, enrolled during active disease. CDR3s include the opening cysteine and the closing phenylalanine or tryptophan. Each record gives: V gene, J gene, CDR3 protein.

v_call: TRBV6-5; j_call: TRBJ2-3; cdr3_aa: CASSTFRDGTQYF
v_call: TRBV3-1/TRBV3-2; j_call: TRBJ1-5; cdr3_aa: CASSPMSRDRVGQPQHF
v_call: TRBV7-6; j_call: TRBJ1-6; cdr3_aa: CASSLEGTGDSPLHF
v_call: TRBV5-8; j_call: TRBJ2-1; cdr3_aa: CASIRPGNEQFF
v_call: TRBV6-5; j_call: TRBJ2-3; cdr3_aa: CASRPGLITDTQYF
v_call: TRBV19; j_call: TRBJ1-2; cdr3_aa: CASIPTGSNYGYTF
v_call: TRBV25-1; j_call: TRBJ2-5; cdr3_aa: CASSDAGAETQYF
v_call: TRBV9; j_call: TRBJ1-3; cdr3_aa: CASSVAYRSTGNTIYF
v_call: TRBV5-4; j_call: TRBJ2-1; cdr3_aa: CASSLGLGIYNEQFF
v_call: TRBV27; j_call: TRBJ1-2; cdr3_aa: CASSFAGGNYGYTF
v_call: TRBV29-1; j_call: TRBJ1-2; cdr3_aa: CSVEPGQNYGYTF
v_call: TRBV5-4; j_call: TRBJ2-1; cdr3_aa: CASSLGGPGYNEQFF
v_call: TRBV10-3; j_call: TRBJ2-7; cdr3_aa: CAISEGSGATYEQYF
v_call: TRBV12-3/TRBV12-4; j_call: TRBJ1-6; cdr3_aa: CASSLLVRSPLHF
v_call: TRBV5-4; j_call: TRBJ1-2; cdr3_aa: CASSPGSGNGYTF
v_call: TRBV30; j_call: TRBJ2-6; cdr3_aa: CAWTQGSGANVLTF
v_call: TRBV25-1; j_call: TRBJ2-3; cdr3_aa: CASSEPTRGTDTQYF
v_call: TRBV24-1; j_call: TRBJ2-2; cdr3_aa: CATRGQGNTGELFF
v_call: TRBV27; j_call: TRBJ2-3; cdr3_aa: CASSFSGDSITQYF
v_call: TRBV5-1; j_call: TRBJ2-3; cdr3_aa: CASSLALAGASTDTQYF
v_call: TRBV3-1/TRBV3-2; j_call: TRBJ1-3; cdr3_aa: CASSLALVGNTIYF
v_call: TRBV6-1; j_call: TRBJ1-4; cdr3_aa: CASSEVWANIGNEKLFF
v_call: TRBV19; j_call: TRBJ2-2; cdr3_aa: CASSIRLAGVLGGELFF
v_call: TRBV4-3; j_call: TRBJ1-6; cdr3_aa: CASSQDWTGRNSPLHF
v_call: TRBV15; j_call: TRBJ1-4; cdr3_aa: CATSRAGGLGEKLFF
v_call: TRBV27; j_call: TRBJ1-1; cdr3_aa: CASSLRGRVQNTEAFF
v_call: TRBV6-1; j_call: TRBJ2-7; cdr3_aa: CASSYSIASEQYF
v_call: TRBV6-5; j_call: TRBJ2-3; cdr3_aa: CASSYDRRSTDTQYF
v_call: TRBV4-3; j_call: TRBJ2-7; cdr3_aa: CASSQDRGVSTYEQYF
v_call: TRBV7-9; j_call: TRBJ1-2; cdr3_aa: CASSLRQGESGYTF
v_call: TRBV6-5; j_call: TRBJ2-7; cdr3_aa: CASSSYGGSYEQYF
v_call: TRBV18; j_call: TRBJ1-2; cdr3_aa: CASSLEQGAHGYTF
v_call: TRBV5-6; j_call: TRBJ2-3; cdr3_aa: CASSLGFKGPASTDTQYF
v_call: TRBV18; j_call: TRBJ2-2; cdr3_aa: CASSLHRVWNTGELFF
v_call: TRBV2; j_call: TRBJ1-2; cdr3_aa: CASSLGQGASGYTF
v_call: TRBV28; j_call: TRBJ1-2; cdr3_aa: CASSDGTGGLQGYTF
v_call: TRBV7-3; j_call: TRBJ2-5; cdr3_aa: CASSSSSGRRETQYF
v_call: TRBV19; j_call: TRBJ1-2; cdr3_aa: CASSIGGSYGYTF
v_call: TRBV30; j_call: TRBJ1-2; cdr3_aa: CASLRSGDVNYGYTF
v_call: TRBV7-8; j_call: TRBJ1-2; cdr3_aa: CASAQGVYGYTF
v_call: TRBV5-4; j_call: TRBJ1-4; cdr3_aa: CASSLVGTREKLFF
v_call: TRBV6-6; j_call: TRBJ1-1; cdr3_aa: CASSQGRTEAFF
v_call: TRBV9; j_call: TRBJ2-1; cdr3_aa: CASSVVSDYNEQFF
v_call: TRBV19; j_call: TRBJ2-6; cdr3_aa: CASSRQGISGANVLTF
v_call: TRBV5-4; j_call: TRBJ2-5; cdr3_aa: CASSSTGTGVETQYF
v_call: TRBV7-2; j_call: TRBJ2-3; cdr3_aa: CASSTKGRGVHDTQYF
v_call: TRBV3-1/TRBV3-2; j_call: TRBJ2-3; cdr3_aa: CASSLAALPSTDTQYF
v_call: TRBV9; j_call: TRBJ1-2; cdr3_aa: CASSVGQGTWHGYTF
v_call: TRBV29-1; j_call: TRBJ2-1; cdr3_aa: CSVEPGQPYNEQFF
v_call: TRBV30; j_call: TRBJ1-6; cdr3_aa: CAWRQGPNSPLHF
v_call: TRBV11-2; j_call: TRBJ2-7; cdr3_aa: CASRVQPSSYEQYF